This T cell receptor (beta chain) comes out of a study of vaccination and CD4 T cells after COVID-19. The wider study: The convalescent population consisted of six males and four females, two of whom were of Hispanic ethnicity. Study observations and caveats: Only relatively few convalescent patients were studied, and early post-infection timepoints were not analyzed. Among reactive clones from convalescent patients, a median 86.3% appeared only post-vaccination.

Notes on this clonotype: Its specificity is not known.

Treatment denoted: approximately 11-day PBMC culture with coronavirus spike peptide pools or control peptides (ViraFEST assay). Researchers used the Oncomine TCR Beta short-read assay to sequence DNA from cultured CD4+ T cells. CD4+ T cells were cultured, and genomic DNA was extracted from them. From the PCR reads, TCRdb called clonotypes with MiXCR, one entry per CDR3 protein. The data hold over 15,000 distinct CDR3 sequences, with approximately 54% observed a single time. The germline V gene encodes CDR1 MNHNS and CDR2 SASEGT. Trimming took off 6 bases at V and 3 bases at J, with 11 bases between the two ends. This CDR3 region has 14 residues.

The genes are TRBV6-1 and TRBJ1-4; tentatively, D is TRBD1 (6 bases). The specimen sequenced was CD4+ T cells from blood, cultured in vitro. This clonotype was obtained from a human donor who had recovered from COVID-19. The CDR3 is CASRLGGSNEKLFF. CDR3 nucleotides: TGTGCCAGCAGGCTAGGGGGGTCTAATGAAAAACTGTTTTTT.